This T cell receptor beta chain was sequenced for a study of shared clonotypes between healthy human individuals. Germline assignment: CDR1 SNHLY and CDR2 FYNNEI. V shed 4 bases and J shed 4 bases, with 4 bases lying between them. The CDR3 is 11 residues long. What was sequenced on ten immunoSEQ deep assay plates was unsorted PBMC DNA. Sequencing was performed with immunoSEQ multiplex PCR; in TCRdb, only in-frame clones are kept and a portion is missing. The sample records about 480,000 clones, approximately 79% being singletons. This clone has only a few counts. Recent vaccinations or acute infections were absent in the healthy HIV-negative adult donors. Unsorted samples relied on about 90 million PBMCs, which served as the source of genomic DNA.

This TCR derives from a middle-aged woman in good health. Some clones in this sample may be carry-over from other donors' samples. The sample was PBMCs. The rearrangement links TRBV2 to TRBJ1-2, with D unresolved. The CDR3 spells CASSAGYGYTF. CDR3 sequence (DNA): TGTGCCAGCAGTGCCGGCTATGGCTACACCTTC. The complete variable domain, with remaining parts taken from reference TRBV2 and TRBJ1-2, reads EPEVTQTPSHQVTQMGQEVILRCVPISNHLYFYWYRQILGQKVEFLVSFYNNEISEKSEIFDDQFSVERPDGSNFTLKIRSTKLEDSAMYFCASSAGYGYTFGSGTRLTVV.